Following are 10 T cell receptor beta chains from one sample sequenced in a study of Ad26.COV2.S vaccination and SARS-CoV-2 variants. The treatment here: around 19 received Ad26.COV2.S at low or high dose, single or two shots; about 5 received placebo; per-sample allocation not given. On day 63 after the first injection, vaccine and placebo recipients gave samples. Clones were sequenced by immunoSEQ multiplex PCR, and TCRdb holds only the in-frame ones, with some missing. The sample yields fewer than 900,000 clones, roughly 90% seen once. Sequencing was performed on peripheral blood, taken in a trial of Ad26.COV2.S vaccine versus placebo. All receptors derive from a person aged 18-65 years who received the Ad26.COV2.S COVID-19 vaccine or a placebo.

The chain has TRBV27 and TRBJ2-5; tentative D call: TRBD1 (7 bases). The germline CDR1 and CDR2 sequences are MNHEY and SMNVEV (reference sequence). V was shortened by 4 bases and J by 5 bases, with 11 bases between the two germline ends. This CDR3 region has 13 residues. This chain's CDR3 is CASSSGGGETQYF. CDR3 bases: TGTGCCAGCAGTTCAGGGGGAGGTGAGACCCAGTACTTC.

In nucleotides, the CDR3 is TGTGCCAGCAGCTTTCGGAGGACAGGGTCTAATTCACCCCTCCACTTT. Translation gives CASSFRRTGSNSPLHF. This rearrangement joins TRBV5-6 to TRBJ1-6; 8 positions match TRBD1. Germline V gene data show CDR1 as SGHDT and CDR2 as YYEEEE. V was clipped by 2 bases and J by 6 bases; unmatched bases: 7. There are 16 residues in the CDR3.

This chain joins TRBV9 and TRBJ2-1, with a possible D match to TRBD1 (5 bases). Germline V gene sequence: CDR1 SGDLS, CDR2 YYNGEE. The CDR3 runs 17 residues. Trimming pared 0 bases from V and 4 bases from J, leaving 17 bases between. CDR3: CASSVGIGEFLYNEQFF. CDR3 DNA sequence: TGTGCCAGCAGCGTAGGAATAGGGGAATTTTTGTACAATGAGCAGTTCTTC.

The chain recombines TRBV7-2 with TRBJ2-7, with 8 positions matching TRBD2. Germline CDR1 is SGHTA and CDR2 is FQGNSA. After removal of 5 bases from V and 2 bases from J, the junction contained 8 bases not matched to a gene. The CDR3 length is 15 residues. The CDR3 nucleotides are TGTGCCAGCAGCGAGGGGCTAGCGGGTACCTACGAGCAGTACTTC. It translates to CASSEGLAGTYEQYF.

This chain uses TRBV27 with TRBJ2-2; tentative D call: TRBD1 (6 bases). With 6 bases removed from V and 7 bases from J, the gap between germline ends came to 12 bases. Germline CDR1 and CDR2: MNHEY and SMNVEV (reference sequence). The CDR3 consists of 13 residues. CDR3 nucleotide sequence: TGTGCCAGCAGGAACAGGGCGGTCGGGGAGCTGTTTTTT. It is translated as CASRNRAVGELFF.

Here the CDR3 DNA reads TGTGCCATCAGAGGGGGACCGCCGAATGAAAAACTGTTTTTT. This sequence encodes CAIRGGPPNEKLFF. The chain has TRBV10-3 and TRBJ1-4; possible D gene TRBD1, 6 bases. The V and J ends lost 6 bases and 5 bases respectively, with 13 bases between them. This CDR3 spans 14 amino acids. Looked up from germline, CDR1 is ENHRY and CDR2 is SYGVKD.

The genes are TRBV3-1 (or the pseudogene TRBV3-2) and TRBJ1-2, with no clear D. CDR3 length: 12 amino acids. In germline, CDR1 is LGHDT, CDR2 YNNKEL (reference sequence). V lost 5 bases and J lost 8, with 12 bases in between. In nucleotides, the CDR3 is TGTGCCAGCAGCTTCCACCTGGAGGGCTACACCTTC. Translating it yields CASSFHLEGYTF.

The rearrangement uses TRBV19 and TRBJ1-1; no clear D. Trimming took off 7 bases at V and 3 bases at J, with 9 bases between the two ends. Looked up from germline, CDR1 is LNHDA and CDR2 is SQIVND (reference sequence). The CDR3 totals 12 residues. The CDR3 spells CASKSRDTEAFF. CDR3 bases: TGTGCCAGTAAATCAAGGGACACTGAAGCTTTCTTT.

The rearrangement links TRBV24-1 to TRBJ2-3, with D perhaps TRBD2 (6 bases). Germline V gene data show CDR1 as KGHDR and CDR2 as SFDVKD. This CDR3 has 17 residues. With 2 bases removed from V and 0 bases from J, the gap between germline ends came to 14 bases. In DNA, the CDR3 is TGTGCCACCAGTGATTGGGGGACCGGGACTAGCACAGATACGCAGTATTTT. The encoded protein is CATSDWGTGTSTDTQYF.

This CDR3 is CASGGVGTEAFF. The CDR3 DNA reads TGTGCCAGTGGGGGCGTTGGCACTGAAGCTTTCTTT. V gene TRBV19 combines with J gene TRBJ1-1; a possible D gene is TRBD1 (6 bases). Germline V gives CDR1 LNHDA, CDR2 SQIVND (reference sequence). The ends were cut back, 8 bases at V and 4 bases at J, with 11 bases in the middle. This CDR3 is 12 amino acids long.